This TCR beta chain is drawn from a study of blood T cells in healthy people across ages. The use of a sample-barcoded 5' primer and a J-beta primer mix characterized a second PCR of 7 to 11 cycles. TCRdb ran MiXCR on the 5' RACE reads and lists one entry per CDR3 protein. This sample carries approximately 810,000 distinct CDR3 sequences, roughly 26% of them seen once, and the ten largest clones take around a sixth. Germline CDR1 reads MNHEY; CDR2 reads SVGEGT. The CDR3 totals 14 residues. V lost 5 bases and J lost 9; bases outside the gene matches: 5. All donors came from Russia, were Caucasian and healthy, and spanned ages roughly 6 to 95. The study isolated at least 7 million PBMCs from each sample. Total RNA, at least 5.5 micrograms per sample, came from PBMCs.

Sample: blood. This TCR was recovered from a woman older than 75 in good health. The chain is built from TRBV6-2 or TRBV6-3 and TRBJ1-6; 9 nucleotides align to TRBD1. CDR3 sequence reads: CASSDLQGASPLHF. The CDR3 DNA reads TGTGCCAGCAGTGATCTACAGGGGGCTTCACCCCTCCACTTT.